The rows below give T cell receptor delta chains drawn from one sample of a study of gamma-delta chains in newborns, infants, children. TCRdb re-identified clones in the reads via CATT. The sample lists some 11,000 delta-chain clones, around 3% occurring once. Input material: blood. These receptors were taken from a child who was a newborn, infant or young child, either healthy, febrile or measles-vaccinated (not recorded which). The CDR3 runs from the conserved cysteine through the conserved F or W. D genes are given only for firm matches. Size values are once, few and many counts, or a class for expanded clones, and some rows have none.

v_call	d_call	clone_size	j_call	cdr3_aa	cdr3_nt
TRDV1	NA	NA	TRDJ1	CALGAHSAAKYTDKLIF	TGTGCTCTTGGGGCACATTCCGCCGCAAAGTACACCGATAAACTCATCTTT
TRDV1	NA	medium-sized	TRDJ1	CALGSPIFSGGRDKLIF	TGTGCTCTTGGGAGCCCGATATTTTCGGGGGGGCGCGATAAACTCATCTTT
TRDV1	TRDD3	few	TRDJ1	CALGERSGWGIVCANKLIF	TGTGCTCTTGGGGAAAGGTCAGGCTGGGGGATTGTTTGTGCGAATAAACTCATCTTT
TRDV2	TRDD3	few	TRDJ2	CACDTHWGKRPAQPFF	TGTGCCTGTGACACCCACTGGGGGAAGCGTCCAGCACAACCCTTCTTT
TRDV1	TRDD3	NA	TRDJ1	CALGDLPRFWGRLHTDKLIF	TGTGCTCTTGGGGATCTTCCCAGATTCTGGGGGAGACTACACACCGATAAACTCATCTTT
TRDV3	NA	NA	TRDJ1	CAFRTSFTYPVYTDKLIF	TGTGCCTTTAGGACCAGCTTCACCTATCCGGTGTACACCGATAAACTCATCTTT
TRDV2	TRDD3	few	TRDJ1	CACDTVLGDSYTDKLIF	TGTGCCTGTGACACCGTACTGGGGGACTCGTACACCGATAAACTCATCTTT
TRDV1	TRDD3	NA	TRDJ1	CALGANRVRLGIHSDKLIF	TGTGCTCTTGGGGCAAACAGGGTACGACTGGGGATACACTCCGATAAACTCATCTTT
TRDV2	NA	medium-sized	TRDJ3	CACDLGQGSSWDTRQMFF	TGTGCCTGTGACCTGGGGCAAGGGAGCTCCTGGGACACCCGACAGATGTTTTTC
TRDV1	TRDD3	NA	TRDJ1	CALGEGQIRPGDTLPYTDKLIF	TGTGCTCTTGGGGAAGGGCAGATTCGACCGGGGGATACTCTCCCTTACACCGATAAACTCATCTTT
TRDV3	NA	NA	TRDJ1	CASYSRSSTDKLIF	TGTGCCTCGTATTCTCGATCGTCCACCGATAAACTCATCTTT
TRDV3	TRDD3	few	TRDJ1	CAFAPDLYWGRTDKLIF	TGTGCCTTTGCCCCCGACCTTTACTGGGGGAGAACCGATAAACTCATCTTT
TRDV1	TRDD3	few	TRDJ4	CALGEYPPNTGGSVFMRPLIF	TGTGCTCTTGGGGAATACCCCCCCAACACTGGGGGATCAGTCTTTATGAGACCCCTGATCTTT
TRDV3	TRDD3	few	TRDJ2	CALGGYELGTGGYAWLGETAQLFF	TGTGCCTTAGGGGGCTACGAGCTGGGTACTGGGGGATACGCCTGGCTAGGGGAGACAGCACAACTCTTCTTT
TRDV1	NA	few	TRDJ2	CALGEWMGLLTAQLFF	TGTGCTCTTGGGGAATGGATGGGACTCTTGACAGCACAACTCTTCTTT
TRDV2	TRDD3	few	TRDJ1	CACDTVSTGGYGSFLKELIF	TGCGCCTGTGACACCGTATCAACTGGGGGATACGGATCTTTTCTTAAAGAACTCATCTTT
TRDV1	TRDD3	few	TRDJ1	CALGPPWWEGLLGSRPGTDKLIF	TGTGCTCTTGGGCCCCCATGGTGGGAGGGGTTACTGGGGTCAAGACCTGGGACCGATAAACTCATCTTT
TRDV1	NA	few	TRDJ1	CALGERRPSADWGSHTDKLIF	TGCGCTCTTGGGGAGCGAAGGCCTTCCGCGGACTGGGGATCCCACACCGATAAACTCATCTTT
TRDV2	TRDD3	NA	TRDJ3	CACDILGDSSWDTRQMFF	TGTGCCTGCGACATTTTGGGGGATAGCTCCTGGGACACCCGACAGATGTTTTTC
TRDV2	TRDD3	medium-sized	TRDJ1	CACDRLGDTPDKLIF	TGTGCCTGTGACCGACTGGGGGATACCCCCGATAAACTCATCTTT
TRDV2	NA	few	TRDJ1	CACDTVGDPDKLIF	TGTGCGTGTGACACCGTAGGGGATCCCGATAAACTCATCTTT
TRDV2	NA	few	TRDJ3	CACDTGESFPWDTRQMFF	TGTGCCTGTGACACCGGGGAGAGCTTCCCCTGGGACACCCGACAGATGTTTTTC
TRDV2	TRDD3	NA	TRDJ1	CACDITGGYSMYTDKLIF	TGCGCCTGTGACATTACTGGGGGATACTCCATGTACACCGATAAACTCATCTTT
TRDV2	TRDD3	few	TRDJ1	CARDSLLGDIFPYTDKLIF	TGTGCCCGTGACTCCCTACTGGGGGATATTTTCCCGTACACCGATAAACTCATCTTT
TRDV2	TRDD3	NA	TRDJ1	CACDRLVLGETTDKLIF	TGTGCCTGTGACAGATTGGTACTGGGGGAGACAACCGATAAACTCATCTTT
TRDV1	TRDD3	few	TRDJ1	CALGELVGPTLWDLLGDTPTVCTDKLIF	TGTGCTCTTGGGGAACTAGTAGGTCCCACCCTCTGGGACTTACTGGGGGATACCCCCACGGTCTGCACCGATAAACTCATCTTT
TRDV2	TRDD3	NA	TRDJ3	CACDTAGYYWGDQHSSWDTRQMFF	TGTGCCTGTGACACCGCAGGATACTACTGGGGTGACCAGCACTCCTCCTGGGACACCCGACAGATGTTTTTC
TRDV1	NA	NA	TRDJ1	CALGDPLRVGGGKLIF	TGTGCTCTTGGGGATCCATTGAGGGTGGGGGGCGGTAAACTCATCTTT
TRDV2	TRDD3	few	TRDJ1	CACDKRDWGVLVADKLIF	TGTGCCTGTGACAAGAGGGACTGGGGCGTCCTTGTCGCCGATAAACTCATCTTT
TRDV2	NA	NA	TRDJ1	CACDTIGGAYTDKPIF	TGTGCCTGTGACACGATCGGGGGCGCTTACACCGATAAACCCATCTTT